The rows below give T cell receptor beta chains drawn from one sample of a study of CD8+CD57+ T cells in acquired aplastic anemia. A single record per CDR3 protein comes from TCRdb applying MiXCR to the reads. Of some 160,000 distinct CDR3 sequences detected, about 50% appear once; the ten largest clones hold about 31%. Sequencing was performed on sorted CD4+, CD8+, or CD8+CD57+ T cells (not recorded which) from PBMCs. These receptors were obtained from a human donor with aplastic anemia. Both conserved end residues are part of each CDR3. The D gene is left open where the match is weak. The size of a clone is reported for some rows only, either as once, few or many, or as a class for expanded clones.

j_call v_call d_call clone_size cdr3_nt cdr3_aa
TRBJ2-7 TRBV20-1 TRBD2 NA TGCAGTGCTCCGACTAGCGGGGAGGTCTACGAGCAGTACTTC CSAPTSGEVYEQYF
TRBJ1-5 TRBV12-3/TRBV12-4 TRBD1 many TGTGCCAGCAGTATCGGGACAGGGTGGCAGCCCCAGCATTTT CASSIGTGWQPQHF
TRBJ2-1 TRBV11-2 NA NA TGTGCCAGCAGCTGGCCCACAAGACGGCAGAATTACAATGAGCAGTTCTTC CASSWPTRRQNYNEQFF
TRBJ2-7 TRBV11-1 NA NA TGTGCCAGCAGTCCCGCCACAGGGCCTGGTCTCGACGAGCAGTACTTC CASSPATGPGLDEQYF
TRBJ1-2 TRBV15 TRBD1 many TGTGCCACCAGCAGAGAGCGACAGGGGGCAGGTGGCTACACCTTC CATSRERQGAGGYTF
TRBJ1-3 TRBV7-8 NA NA TGTGCCAGCAGCCCCGTCCAGAGCGGAAACACCATATATTTT CASSPVQSGNTIYF
TRBJ2-7 TRBV6-1 TRBD1 NA TGTGCCAGCAGTGCTCGGGACAGGGGGGTTTCCTACGAGCAGTACTTC CASSARDRGVSYEQYF
TRBJ1-2 TRBV20-1 NA few TGCAGAACGGACAGCCTCTATGGCTACACCTTC CRTDSLYGYTF
TRBJ2-7 TRBV2 NA NA TGTGCCAGCACCTCGCAGGCCCCCAGCTACGAGCAGTACTTC CASTSQAPSYEQYF
TRBJ2-1 TRBV19 TRBD1 NA TGTGCCAGTAAGGGGACAGGGGGCAAAAATGAGCAGTTCTTC CASKGTGGKNEQFF
TRBJ1-2 TRBV24-1 NA many TGTGCCACCAGTGATTTACCCGGGGGTGAGGGCGGCTACACCTTC CATSDLPGGEGGYTF
TRBJ2-7 TRBV12-3/TRBV12-4 NA many TGTGCCAGCATTGCTGACCAGGGCCCTAGCTCCTACGAGCAGTACTTC CASIADQGPSSYEQYF
TRBJ2-2 TRBV9 NA NA TGTGCCAGCAGTGAAGAGCTGGGAGGCACCAACACCGGGGAGCTGTTTTTT CASSEELGGTNTGELFF
TRBJ2-5 TRBV25-1 NA many TGTGCCAGCAACAAAAACGGGGCCTATTACTTC CASNKNGAYYF
TRBJ2-7 TRBV6-1 TRBD1 NA TGTGCCAGCATACGAACGACAATGGACAGGGGGAGGTACGAGCAGTACTTC CASIRTTMDRGRYEQYF
TRBJ1-4 TRBV9 NA NA TGTGCCAGCAGCGTAGCGGGGTTAACTAATGAAAAACTGTTTTTT CASSVAGLTNEKLFF
TRBJ2-3 TRBV5-1 NA many TGCGCCAGCAGCTTGACGGGCGCAGATACGCAGTATTTT CASSLTGADTQYF
TRBJ2-2 TRBV15 TRBD2 NA TGTGCCACCAGAAGAGATAGCGGGACGACGAACACCGGGGAGCTGTTTTTT CATRRDSGTTNTGELFF
TRBJ2-7 TRBV2 NA few TGTGCCAGCAGCCCGGACCACGCACGTTCCTACGAGCAGTACTTC CASSPDHARSYEQYF
TRBJ2-1 TRBV14 TRBD2 NA TGTGCCAGCAGCCAAGAATCATGGACTAGCGGCCTAAACAATGAGCAGTTCTTC CASSQESWTSGLNNEQFF
TRBJ1-2 TRBV7-9 NA many TGTGCCAGCAGCCCCGGCTCTAACTATGGCTACACCTTC CASSPGSNYGYTF
TRBJ2-2 TRBV24-1 NA once TGTGCCAGCAGTTTAAGAAGGGAGGACAGTGGACCCGGGGAGCTGTTTTTT CASSLRREDSGPGELFF
TRBJ2-7 TRBV11-1 NA NA TGTGCCAGCAGCTTAGGTGGGGACTCTCGGCGGTACGAGCAGTACTTC CASSLGGDSRRYEQYF
TRBJ2-7 TRBV9 TRBD2 many TGTGCCAGCAGCGTAGCTGCGACTAGCGGGAGTGGAGGCTACGAGCAGTACTTC CASSVAATSGSGGYEQYF
TRBJ1-1 TRBV6-1 NA many TGTGCCGCCTACAGAGGCACTGAAGCTTTCTTT CAAYRGTEAFF
TRBJ1-1 TRBV29-1 NA NA TGCAGCGTTGTTCTGGGCACTGAAGCTTTCTTT CSVVLGTEAFF
TRBJ2-3 TRBV13 NA many TGTGCCACCAGGGAGGGGGGGCTCACAGATACGCAGTATTTT CATREGGLTDTQYF
TRBJ1-3 TRBV5-4 NA once TGTGCCAGCAGCTCAGACAGGAACTCTGGAAACACCATATATTTT CASSSDRNSGNTIYF
TRBJ1-2 TRBV9 TRBD1 many TGTGCCAGCAGCCCCCTGGACAGGGGCAATGGCTACACCTTC CASSPLDRGNGYTF
TRBJ1-5 TRBV15 TRBD1 NA TGTGCCACCAGTTACGACAGGGACAATCAGCCCCAGCATTTT CATSYDRDNQPQHF
TRBJ2-5 TRBV30 NA NA TGTGCCTGTAGTGTAATGGGTACCGTACAAGAGACCCAGTACTTC CACSVMGTVQETQYF
TRBJ1-2 TRBV4-1 NA many TGCGCCAGCAGCCAAGCAAGGGGGAACTATGGCTACACCTTC CASSQARGNYGYTF